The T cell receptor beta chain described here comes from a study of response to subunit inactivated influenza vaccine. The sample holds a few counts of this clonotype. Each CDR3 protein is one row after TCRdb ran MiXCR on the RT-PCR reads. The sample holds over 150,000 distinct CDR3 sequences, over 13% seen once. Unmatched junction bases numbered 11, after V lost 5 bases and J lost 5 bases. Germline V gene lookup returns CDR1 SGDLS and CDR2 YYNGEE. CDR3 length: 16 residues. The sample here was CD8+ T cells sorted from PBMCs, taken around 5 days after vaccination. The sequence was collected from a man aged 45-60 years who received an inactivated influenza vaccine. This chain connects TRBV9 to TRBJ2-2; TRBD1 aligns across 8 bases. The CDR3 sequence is CASRDTRQGKTGELFF. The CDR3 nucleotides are TGTGCCAGCAGAGATACTCGACAGGGGAAGACCGGGGAGCTGTTTTTT.